Below, one T cell receptor (beta chain) is given with its context. This sample is part of a study of blood T cell repertoires in COVID-19. Study-level background: Acute-phase and convalescent COVID-19 samples originated in the United States, Italy and Spain. From T cells, B-cell-depleted T cells, or PBMCs came the material, which was cDNA or gDNA.

Per the study methods: How many nucleated cells were present was estimated from reference gene primer amplification. Profiled with immunoSEQ multiplex PCR; TCRdb holds only in-frame clones, not every one. V and J calls plus clone size are reproduced from that table; the DNA served to infer D and trimming. The repertoire consists of 140,000 to 150,000 clones, with 80% to 90% occurring once and the leading ten covering 7.5% to 9.5%. The receptor's source is a human donor with acute or convalescent COVID-19. The donor label of this sample is uncertain. Sequencing was carried out using peripheral blood.

The CDR3 coding sequence is TGTGCCAGTAGTATGAGTAGGGGACAGGGCCTCTATGGCTACACCTTC. Translated, it gives CASSMSRGQGLYGYTF. This chain joins TRBV19 and TRBJ1-2; 9 bases line up with TRBD1. In germline, CDR1 is LNHDA, CDR2 SQIVND (reference sequence). The CDR3 totals 16 residues. Unmatched junction bases numbered 9, after V lost 3 bases and J lost 4 bases.